This passage covers 19 T cell receptor beta chains from one sample sequenced in a study of blood T cell repertoires in COVID-19. Measured with immunoSEQ multiplex PCR; TCRdb has only the in-frame clones, and not every one. The sample has hundreds of thousands of clones, around 80% seen once. Material: peripheral blood. The receptors shown here come from a woman at least 80 years old with acute or convalescent COVID-19.

CDR3: CASSLTLWNQPQHF. In DNA, the CDR3 is TGTGCCAGCAGTTTGACACTTTGGAATCAGCCCCAGCATTTT. V gene TRBV28 combines with J gene TRBJ1-5; D ambiguous. This CDR3 contains 14 residues. Trimming left V 3 bases short and J 4 bases short, with 10 bases between. Germline CDR1 is MDHEN and CDR2 is SYDVKM.

The count of this clone is one. The V call is TRBV6-2 or TRBV6-3, the J call TRBJ2-3; no clear D gene. The CDR3 has 15 amino acids. Trimming removed 2 bases at V and 1 base at J, with 10 bases between. Germline loops: CDR1 MNHEY, CDR2 SVGEGT. DNA of the CDR3: TGTGCCAGCAGTTACGCGGTAGTTGGCACAGATACGCAGTATTTT. Its protein product is CASSYAVVGTDTQYF.

The V gene is TRBV7-2, the J gene TRBJ2-5, with 9 bases aligning to TRBD2. From germline, CDR1 is SGHTA and CDR2 FQGNSA. This CDR3 has 15 amino acids. V lost 1 base and J lost 3; bases outside the gene matches: 3. The CDR3 bases are TGTGCCAGCAGCTTAGGTAGCGGGAGTGAAGAGACCCAGTACTTC. Encoded protein: CASSLGSGSEETQYF. Based on the CDR3 plus reference TRBV7-2 and TRBJ2-5, the full variable domain is GAGVSQSPSNKVTEKGKDVELRCDPISGHTALYWYRQSLGQGLEFLIYFQGNSAPDKSGLPSDRFSAERTGGSVSTLTIQRTQQEDSAVYLCASSLGSGSEETQYFGPGTRLLVL.

The chain recombines TRBV7-8 with TRBJ2-1, with D perhaps TRBD1 (6 bases). The CDR3 loop spans 15 amino acids. V was pared by 6 bases and J by 5 bases, with 17 bases between. Per germline, CDR1 SGHVS and CDR2 FQNEAQ. The CDR3 DNA follows: TGTGCCAGCAGAAAACAGGGTTTGGGGGACAATGAGCAGTTCTTC. This sequence encodes CASRKQGLGDNEQFF.

This clone is a singleton in its sample. The CDR3 sequence is CAVRQDSYNEQFF. The CDR3, as DNA: TGTGCCGTAAGGCAGGACTCCTACAATGAGCAGTTCTTC. The V gene is TRBV7-3, the J gene TRBJ2-1; D not certain. The CDR3 sequence is 13 residues long. The V end lost 11 bases, the J end lost 0 bases, and 11 bases lay between the germline ends. Germline CDR1 is SGHTA and CDR2 is FQGTGA.

The chain joins TRBV2 to TRBJ1-2; 9 bases map to TRBD1. Germline-derived CDR1 and CDR2 are SNHLY and FYNNEI. CDR3 length equals 13 residues. Trimming at V came to 5 bases and at J to 9 bases, leaving 7 bases not matched to a gene. The CDR3 nucleotides are TGTGCCAGCAGTCCCGGGACAGGGAGAAGCTACACCTTC. Translating gives CASSPGTGRSYTF.

The gene calls are TRBV24-1 and TRBJ2-2, with TRBD1 matching over 9 bases. V shed 3 bases, J shed 4 bases, and the junction held 2 bases outside the gene matches. This CDR3 has 15 residues. Per the germline V gene, CDR1 is KGHDR and CDR2 is SFDVKD. The CDR3: CATSDPGQGTGELFF. As DNA, the CDR3 is TGTGCCACCAGTGATCCGGGACAGGGCACCGGGGAGCTGTTTTTT.

The table lists this clone with a count of one. This rearrangement joins TRBV2 to TRBJ1-3; possibly TRBD1 for D (5 bases). The CDR3 extends over 13 amino acids. Germline lookup yields CDR1 SNHLY and CDR2 FYNNEI. Trimming took off 6 bases at V and 4 bases at J, with 10 bases between the two ends. The CDR3 DNA reads TGTGCCAGCAGGGAGGGGACGGGAAACACCATATATTTT. Its translation is CASREGTGNTIYF.

The gene calls are TRBV19 and TRBJ2-7; 9 nucleotides align to TRBD2. Germline CDR1 is LNHDA and CDR2 is SQIVND (reference sequence). There are 15 residues in the CDR3. V was pared by 2 bases and J by 2 bases, with 4 bases of the junction left unmatched. This chain's CDR3 is CASSIMTSGTYEQYF. DNA for the CDR3: TGTGCCAGTAGTATAATGACTAGCGGAACCTACGAGCAGTACTTC.

This clone has only one observation. The chain combines TRBV7-2 with TRBJ1-2, with D perhaps TRBD1 (6 bases). CDR3 length: 13 amino acids. The germline V gene encodes CDR1 SGHTA and CDR2 FQGNSA. V dropped 5 bases and J dropped 5 bases, with 12 bases sitting between them. The CDR3, as DNA: TGTGCCAGCAGCCGGGACATAGGGTATGGCTACACCTTC. Its translation: CASSRDIGYGYTF.

As DNA, the CDR3 is TGTGCCAGCAGCCGCCGGGACAGTACCTCCTACGAGCAGTACTTC. Translation gives CASSRRDSTSYEQYF. The V gene is TRBV2, the J gene TRBJ2-7, with 7 bases identical to TRBD1. With V trimmed by 6 bases and J by 0 bases, 8 bases remained unmatched. The germline V gene encodes CDR1 SNHLY and CDR2 FYNNEI. The CDR3 has 15 amino acids.

The V call is TRBV14, the J call TRBJ2-1, with D maybe TRBD2 (6 bases). Germline V gives CDR1 SGHDN, CDR2 FVKESK. V shed 4 bases and J shed 0 bases, with 10 bases lying between them. The CDR3 has 15 residues. CDR3 in amino acids: CASSPGLYSYNEQFF. CDR3 sequence (DNA): TGTGCCAGCAGCCCGGGACTCTACTCCTACAATGAGCAGTTCTTC.

The CDR3 region has the DNA TGTGCCAGTAGTATCTCCGGAACAGAAGAGACCCAGTACTTC. Its protein is CASSISGTEETQYF. V usage is TRBV19 and J usage is TRBJ2-5; D gene uncertain. The CDR3 runs to 14 residues. V shed 3 bases and J shed 3 bases, with 11 bases lying between them. Germline CDR1 LNHDA, CDR2 SQIVND (reference sequence).

The chain combines TRBV6-1 with TRBJ1-3; D ambiguous. V gave up 2 bases and J gave up 2 bases, with 10 bases separating them. The germline V gene has CDR1 MNHNS and CDR2 SASEGT. The CDR3 runs to 15 residues. Here the CDR3 DNA reads TGTGCCAGCAGTGAATGGAGGGTGCCTGGAAACACCATATATTTT. Its protein product is CASSEWRVPGNTIYF.

CDR3 DNA: TGTGCCATCAGTGACTTTGGACTAGCTTCGGTCACAGATACGCAGTATTTT. This sequence encodes CAISDFGLASVTDTQYF. V and J are TRBV10-3 and TRBJ2-3; 8 bases agree with TRBD2. Germline values: CDR1 ENHRY, CDR2 SYGVKD. The CDR3 loop spans 17 amino acids. The V and J ends lost 3 bases and 2 bases, in that order; junction bases with no gene match: 10.

This chain links TRBV5-6 with TRBJ1-3, with 7 bases fitting TRBD1. The CDR3 contains 13 residues. With V trimmed by 4 bases and J by 4 bases, 2 bases remained unmatched. Germline assignment: CDR1 SGHDT and CDR2 YYEEEE. CDR3 nucleotide sequence: TGTGCCAGCAGCCTGACAGGGGGAAACACCATATATTTT. Protein: CASSLTGGNTIYF.

This CDR3 reads CASSSNRQFSPLHF. DNA of the CDR3: TGTGCCAGCAGCTCCAATCGACAGTTTTCACCCCTCCACTTT. The chain employs TRBV5-6 and TRBJ1-6, with D maybe TRBD1 (5 bases). This CDR3 has 14 residues. The germline V gene has CDR1 SGHDT and CDR2 YYEEEE. V shed 3 bases and J shed 9 bases, with 13 bases lying between them.

This clone has just one count. The V and J genes are TRBV28 and TRBJ2-5; 7 bases are a match to TRBD1. CDR1 and CDR2 from the germline V gene are MDHEN and SYDVKM. The CDR3 consists of 15 residues. J gave up 2 bases and V 3 bases, and 6 bases lay outside the gene matches. CDR3 bases: TGTGCCAGCAGTTTGGACAGGATCCAGCAAGAGACCCAGTACTTC. Protein sequence: CASSLDRIQQETQYF.

The V and J genes are TRBV6-5 and TRBJ2-7; D is perhaps TRBD2 (5 bases). Per the germline V gene, CDR1 is MNHEY and CDR2 is SVGAGI. With 0 bases removed from V and 3 bases from J, the gap between germline ends came to 12 bases. The CDR3 is 15 residues long. The CDR3 nucleotides read TGTGCCAGCAGTTACTCGTTCGGGGATATCTACGAGCAGTACTTC. Translation gives CASSYSFGDIYEQYF.